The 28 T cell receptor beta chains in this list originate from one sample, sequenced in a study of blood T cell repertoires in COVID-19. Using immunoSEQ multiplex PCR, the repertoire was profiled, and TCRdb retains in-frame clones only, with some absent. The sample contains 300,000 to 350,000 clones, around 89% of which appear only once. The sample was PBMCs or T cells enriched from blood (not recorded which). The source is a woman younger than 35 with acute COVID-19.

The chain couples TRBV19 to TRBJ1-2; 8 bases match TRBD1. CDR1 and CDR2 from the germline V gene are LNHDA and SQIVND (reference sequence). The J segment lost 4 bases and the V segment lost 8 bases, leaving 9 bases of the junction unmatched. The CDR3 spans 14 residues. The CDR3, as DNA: TGTGCCAGTTTACCGACAGGGGCCTTCTATGGCTACACCTTC. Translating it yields CASLPTGAFYGYTF.

CDR3 protein: CASSQRLKGGNQPQHF. DNA of the CDR3: TGTGCCAGCAGCCAAAGGTTGAAAGGGGGCAATCAGCCCCAGCATTTT. The chain is built from TRBV7-2 and TRBJ1-5, with D perhaps TRBD1 (5 bases). The length of the CDR3 is 16 residues. The V end was cut by 5 bases, the J end by 2 bases, with 16 bases between. Germline V gives CDR1 SGHTA, CDR2 FQGNSA.

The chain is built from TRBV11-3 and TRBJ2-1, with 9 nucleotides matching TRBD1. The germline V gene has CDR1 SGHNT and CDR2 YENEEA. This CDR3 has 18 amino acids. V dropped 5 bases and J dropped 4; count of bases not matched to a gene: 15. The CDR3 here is CASSQSRVGDREYNEQFF. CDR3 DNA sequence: TGTGCCAGCAGCCAAAGTAGGGTAGGGGACAGGGAGTACAATGAGCAGTTCTTC.

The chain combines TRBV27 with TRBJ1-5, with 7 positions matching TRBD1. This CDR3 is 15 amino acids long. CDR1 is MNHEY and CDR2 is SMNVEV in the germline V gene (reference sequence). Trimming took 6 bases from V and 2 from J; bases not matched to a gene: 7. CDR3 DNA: TGTGCCAGCAGCCCCGGGACAGCCGGCAATCAGCCCCAGCATTTT. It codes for CASSPGTAGNQPQHF.

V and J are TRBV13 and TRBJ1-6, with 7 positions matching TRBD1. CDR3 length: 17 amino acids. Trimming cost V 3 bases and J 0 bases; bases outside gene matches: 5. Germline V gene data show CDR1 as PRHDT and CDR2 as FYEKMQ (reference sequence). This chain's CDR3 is CASSFGQAPSYNSPLHF. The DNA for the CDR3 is TGTGCCAGCAGCTTTGGACAGGCCCCCTCCTATAATTCACCCCTCCACTTT.

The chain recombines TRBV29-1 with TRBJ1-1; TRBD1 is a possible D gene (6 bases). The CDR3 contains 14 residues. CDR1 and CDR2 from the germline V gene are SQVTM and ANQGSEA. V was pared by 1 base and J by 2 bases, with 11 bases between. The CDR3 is CSVEVAGVNTEAFF. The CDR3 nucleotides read TGCAGCGTTGAAGTTGCAGGGGTTAACACTGAAGCTTTCTTT.

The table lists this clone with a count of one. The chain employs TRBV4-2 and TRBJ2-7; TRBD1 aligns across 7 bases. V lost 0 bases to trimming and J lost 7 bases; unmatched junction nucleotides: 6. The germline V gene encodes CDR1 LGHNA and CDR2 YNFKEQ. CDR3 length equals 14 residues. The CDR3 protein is CASSQETGSGEQYF. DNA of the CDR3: TGTGCCAGCAGCCAAGAGACAGGGTCGGGGGAGCAGTACTTC.

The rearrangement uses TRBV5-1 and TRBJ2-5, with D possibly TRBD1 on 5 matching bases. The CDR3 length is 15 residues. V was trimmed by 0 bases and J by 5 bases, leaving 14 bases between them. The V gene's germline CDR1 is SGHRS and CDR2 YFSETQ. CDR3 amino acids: CASSLATLGAETQYF. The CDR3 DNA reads TGCGCCAGCAGCTTGGCAACCTTAGGGGCTGAGACCCAGTACTTC.

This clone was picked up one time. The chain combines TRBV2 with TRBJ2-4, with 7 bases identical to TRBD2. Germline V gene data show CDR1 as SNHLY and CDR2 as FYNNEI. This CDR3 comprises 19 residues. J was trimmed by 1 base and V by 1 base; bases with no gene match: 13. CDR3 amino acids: CASSEDGRGLGWAKNIQYF. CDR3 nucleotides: TGTGCCAGCAGTGAAGATGGGAGGGGCCTAGGGTGGGCCAAAAACATTCAGTACTTC.

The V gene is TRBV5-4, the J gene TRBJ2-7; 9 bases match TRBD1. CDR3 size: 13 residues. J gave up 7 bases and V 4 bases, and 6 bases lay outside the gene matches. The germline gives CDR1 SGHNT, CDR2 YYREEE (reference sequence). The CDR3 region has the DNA TGTGCCAGCAGCCCCGGGACAGGGCAAGAGCAGTACTTC. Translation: CASSPGTGQEQYF.

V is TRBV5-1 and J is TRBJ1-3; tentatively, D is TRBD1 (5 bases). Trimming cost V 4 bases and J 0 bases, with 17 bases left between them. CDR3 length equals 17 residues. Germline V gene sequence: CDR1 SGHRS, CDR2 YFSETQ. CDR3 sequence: CASSMGRQFFSGNTIYF. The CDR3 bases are TGCGCCAGCAGCATGGGAAGACAGTTTTTCTCTGGAAACACCATATATTTT.

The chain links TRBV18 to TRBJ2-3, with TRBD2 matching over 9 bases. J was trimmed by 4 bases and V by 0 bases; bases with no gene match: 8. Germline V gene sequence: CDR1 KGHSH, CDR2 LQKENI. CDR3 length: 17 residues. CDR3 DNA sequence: TGTGCCAGCTCACCACCCCACTTAGCGGGAGTCCCAGATACGCAGTATTTT. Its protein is CASSPPHLAGVPDTQYF.

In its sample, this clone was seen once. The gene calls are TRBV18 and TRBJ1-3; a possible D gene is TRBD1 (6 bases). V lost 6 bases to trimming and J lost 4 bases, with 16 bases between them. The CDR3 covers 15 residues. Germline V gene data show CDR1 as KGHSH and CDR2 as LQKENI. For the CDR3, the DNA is TGTGCCAGCTCGCCTGGGGCAGGGGCCGGAAACACCATATATTTT. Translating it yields CASSPGAGAGNTIYF.

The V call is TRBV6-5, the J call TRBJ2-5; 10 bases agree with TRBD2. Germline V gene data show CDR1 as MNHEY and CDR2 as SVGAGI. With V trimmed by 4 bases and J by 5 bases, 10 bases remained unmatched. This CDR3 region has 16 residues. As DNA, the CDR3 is TGTGCCAGCAGTTTCACTGGGCTAGCGGGAGTTGAGACCCAGTACTTC. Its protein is CASSFTGLAGVETQYF.

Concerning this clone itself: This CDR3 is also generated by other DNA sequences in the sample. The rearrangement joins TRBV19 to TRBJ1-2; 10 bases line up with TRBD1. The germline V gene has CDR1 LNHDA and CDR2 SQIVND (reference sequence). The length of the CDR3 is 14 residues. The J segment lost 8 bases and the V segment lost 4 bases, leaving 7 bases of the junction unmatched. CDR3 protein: CASSRDRGRDGYTF. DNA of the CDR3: TGTGCCAGTAGTAGAGACAGGGGGCGCGACGGCTACACCTTC.

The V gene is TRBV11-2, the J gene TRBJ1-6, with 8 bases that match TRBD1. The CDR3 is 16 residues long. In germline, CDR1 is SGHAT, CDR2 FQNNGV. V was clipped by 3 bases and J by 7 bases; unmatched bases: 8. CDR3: CASSFGQGDRNSPLHF. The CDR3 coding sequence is TGTGCCAGCAGCTTCGGACAGGGAGATCGAAATTCACCCCTCCACTTT.

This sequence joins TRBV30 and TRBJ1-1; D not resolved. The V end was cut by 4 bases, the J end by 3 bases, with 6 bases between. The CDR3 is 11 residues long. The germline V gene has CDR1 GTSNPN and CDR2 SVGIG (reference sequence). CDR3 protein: CAWTLDTEAFF. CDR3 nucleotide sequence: TGTGCCTGGACCCTCGACACTGAAGCTTTCTTT. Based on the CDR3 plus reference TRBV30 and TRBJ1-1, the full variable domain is SQTIHQWPATLVQPVGSPLSLECTVEGTSNPNLYWYRQAAGRGLQLLFYSVGIGQISSEVPQNLSASRPQDRQFILSSKKLLLSDSGFYLCAWTLDTEAFFGQGTRLTVV.

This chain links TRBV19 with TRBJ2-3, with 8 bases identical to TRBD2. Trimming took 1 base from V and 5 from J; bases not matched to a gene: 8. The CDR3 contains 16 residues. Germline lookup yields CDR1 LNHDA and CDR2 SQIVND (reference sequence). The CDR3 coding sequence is TGTGCCAGTAGTATAGTTCCAGCGGGAGCGGTAGATACGCAGTATTTT. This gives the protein CASSIVPAGAVDTQYF.

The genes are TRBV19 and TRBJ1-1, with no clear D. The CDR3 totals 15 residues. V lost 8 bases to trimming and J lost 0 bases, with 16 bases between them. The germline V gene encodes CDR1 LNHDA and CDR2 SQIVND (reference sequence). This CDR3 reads CASFPAAPMNTEAFF. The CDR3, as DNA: TGTGCCAGTTTCCCGGCGGCACCCATGAACACTGAAGCTTTCTTT.

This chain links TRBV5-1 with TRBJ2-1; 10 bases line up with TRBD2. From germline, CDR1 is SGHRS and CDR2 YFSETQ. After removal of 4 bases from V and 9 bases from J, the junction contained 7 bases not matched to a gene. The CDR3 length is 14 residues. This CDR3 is CASSILAGEVEQFF. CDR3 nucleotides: TGCGCCAGCAGCATCCTAGCGGGAGAGGTTGAGCAGTTCTTC. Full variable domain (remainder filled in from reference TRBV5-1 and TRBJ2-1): KAGVTQTPRYLIKTRGQQVTLSCSPISGHRSVSWYQQTPGQGLQFLFEYFSETQRNKGNFPGRFSGRQFSNSRSEMNVSTLELGDSALYLCASSILAGEVEQFFGPGTRLTVL.

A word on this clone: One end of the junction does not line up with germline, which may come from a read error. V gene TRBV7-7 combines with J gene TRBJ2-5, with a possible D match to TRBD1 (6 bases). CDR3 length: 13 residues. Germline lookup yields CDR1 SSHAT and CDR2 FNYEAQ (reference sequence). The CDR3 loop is CASSLGRGETQYF. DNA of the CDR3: TGTGCTAGCAGCTTAGGCAGGGGTGAGACCCAGTACTTC.

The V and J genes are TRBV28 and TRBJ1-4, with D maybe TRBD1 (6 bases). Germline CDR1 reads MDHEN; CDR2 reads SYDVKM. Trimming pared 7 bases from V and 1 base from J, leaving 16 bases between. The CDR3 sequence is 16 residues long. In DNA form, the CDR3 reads TGTGCCAGCACCCTGGGGGGGGCTGGAACTAATGAAAAACTGTTTTTT. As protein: CASTLGGAGTNEKLFF.

The chain's CDR3 is CATSIDRRMNTEAFF. In DNA form, the CDR3 reads TGTGCCACCAGCATTGACAGGAGAATGAACACTGAAGCTTTCTTT. This chain joins TRBV15 and TRBJ1-1; the D gene is possibly TRBD1 (6 bases). The CDR3 is made up of 15 amino acids. Per germline, CDR1 LNHNV and CDR2 YYDKDF (reference sequence). With 4 bases removed from V and 0 bases from J, the gap between germline ends came to 12 bases.

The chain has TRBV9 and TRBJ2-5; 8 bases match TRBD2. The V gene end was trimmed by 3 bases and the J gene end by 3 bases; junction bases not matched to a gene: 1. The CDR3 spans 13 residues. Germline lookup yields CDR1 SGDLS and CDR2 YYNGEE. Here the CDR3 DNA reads TGTGCCAGCAGCGGAGCGGGAGAAGAGACCCAGTACTTC. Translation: CASSGAGEETQYF.

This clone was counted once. As DNA, the CDR3 is TGTGCCAGCAGCCAAGATCACACTAGCGGATACACAGATACGCAGTATTTT. Translating gives CASSQDHTSGYTDTQYF. The J gene is TRBJ2-3, the V gene TRBV14; 8 bases line up with TRBD2. The CDR3 has 17 residues. Germline CDR1 reads SGHDN; CDR2 reads FVKESK. V dropped 0 bases and J dropped 2; count of bases not matched to a gene: 7.

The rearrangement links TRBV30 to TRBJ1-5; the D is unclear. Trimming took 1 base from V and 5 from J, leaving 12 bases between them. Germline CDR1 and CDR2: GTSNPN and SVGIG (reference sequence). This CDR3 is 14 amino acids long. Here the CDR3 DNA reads TGTGCCTGGAGTGGGATAAACGGGGATCAGCCCCAGCATTTT. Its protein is CAWSGINGDQPQHF.

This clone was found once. Written as DNA, the CDR3 is TGCGCCAGCACCGAACAGGGAGTCCCAATGAACACTGAAGCTTTCTTT. Translation gives CASTEQGVPMNTEAFF. The chain couples TRBV5-1 to TRBJ1-1; D is perhaps TRBD1 (6 bases). Trimming took off 6 bases at V and 0 bases at J, with 18 bases between the two ends. Germline CDR1 SGHRS, CDR2 YFSETQ. The CDR3 runs to 16 residues.

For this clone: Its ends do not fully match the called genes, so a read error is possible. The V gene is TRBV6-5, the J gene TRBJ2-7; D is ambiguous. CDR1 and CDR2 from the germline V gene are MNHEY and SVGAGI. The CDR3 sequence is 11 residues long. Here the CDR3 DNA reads TGTGTCAGCGCTCAGGTCTACGAGCAGTACTTC. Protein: CVSAQVYEQYF.